The 20 T cell receptor beta chains presented below share a single source sample, sequenced in a study of blood T cell repertoires in COVID-19. Generated by immunoSEQ multiplex PCR, the TCRdb table keeps only in-frame clones and is missing some. This sample has hundreds of thousands of clones; around 84% occur once, and the top ten carry about 5%. Sequenced material: PBMCs or T cells enriched from blood (not recorded which). Every receptor here comes from a man aged 40-55 years who had been exposed to COVID-19.

The V gene is TRBV15, the J gene TRBJ2-7, with 7 nucleotides matching TRBD1. There are 16 residues in the CDR3. The germline gives CDR1 LNHNV, CDR2 YYDKDF (reference sequence). The trim removed 0 bases at V and 4 bases at J, leaving 9 bases unmatched. The CDR3 nucleotides are TGTGCCACCAGCAGAGAACAGGGGATTGGCTTATACGAGCAGTACTTC. As protein: CATSREQGIGLYEQYF.

The genes are TRBV3-1 (or the pseudogene TRBV3-2) and TRBJ2-7, with 15 positions matching TRBD2. CDR3 length: 16 amino acids. Trimming at V came to 3 bases and at J to 9 bases, leaving 9 bases not matched to a gene. The germline V gene has CDR1 LGHDT and CDR2 YNNKEL (reference sequence). The CDR3 region is CASSQGGLAGGPVQYF. The CDR3 DNA follows: TGTGCCAGCAGCCAGGGAGGACTAGCGGGAGGGCCGGTGCAGTACTTC.

V and J are TRBV7-3 and TRBJ2-5; tentative D call: TRBD1 (5 bases). V shed 3 bases and J shed 7 bases, with 12 bases lying between them. Germline assignment: CDR1 SGHTA and CDR2 FQGTGA. The CDR3 contains 13 residues. The DNA of the CDR3 is TGTGCCAGCAGCTTCCAATCTACAGGGACCCAGTACTTC. It translates to CASSFQSTGTQYF.

This clone has only a few counts. The chain combines TRBV28 with TRBJ1-6; 7 positions agree with TRBD1. Germline-derived CDR1 and CDR2 are MDHEN and SYDVKM. V shed 6 bases, J shed 7 bases, and the junction held 12 bases outside the gene matches. The CDR3 consists of 16 residues. DNA for the CDR3: TGTGCCAGCAGGACCTACCCGACAGGGCCAAATTCACCCCTCCACTTT. Translation gives CASRTYPTGPNSPLHF. Filled out from reference TRBV28 and TRBJ1-6, the complete variable domain reads DVKVTQSSRYLVKRTGEKVFLECVQDMDHENMFWYRQDPGLGLRLIYFSYDVKMKEKGDIPEGYSVSREKKERFSLILESASTNQTSMYLCASRTYPTGPNSPLHFGNGTRLTVT.

The chain is built from TRBV3-1 (or the pseudogene TRBV3-2) and TRBJ2-6; D not certain. The V gene's germline CDR1 is LGHDT and CDR2 YNNKEL (reference sequence). V was clipped by 0 bases and J by 1 base, with 4 bases between them. This CDR3 has 15 residues. CDR3 in amino acids: CASSQDLSGANVLTF. The DNA for the CDR3 is TGTGCCAGCAGCCAAGATCTATCTGGGGCCAACGTCCTGACTTTC.

V gene TRBV6-5 combines with J gene TRBJ2-3, with 8 bases aligning to TRBD1. This CDR3 comprises 14 residues. CDR1 is MNHEY, CDR2 SVGAGI, per germline. V lost 7 bases and J lost 1; bases outside the gene matches: 4. The CDR3 nucleotides are TGTGCCAGCACCTTGGACAGGGGCACAGATACGCAGTATTTT. It translates to CASTLDRGTDTQYF.

CDR3 sequence reads: CASSSRGTSYVYF. The CDR3 coding sequence is TGTGCCAGCTCCAGTCGCGGGACCTCCTATGTGTATTTT. V gene TRBV27 combines with J gene TRBJ1-3, with a possible D match to TRBD1 (5 bases). Germline V gene lookup returns CDR1 MNHEY and CDR2 SMNVEV (reference sequence). Trimming stripped 8 bases from V and 16 bases from J, with 24 bases between. This CDR3 has 13 residues.

The chain uses TRBV4-1 and TRBJ2-1; tentative D call: TRBD2 (6 bases). Germline V gene sequence: CDR1 MGHRA, CDR2 YSYEKL. The CDR3 loop spans 16 amino acids. V was clipped by 0 bases and J by 8 bases, with 17 bases between them. The CDR3 loop reads CASSQDIGRLEDEQFF. Here the CDR3 DNA reads TGCGCCAGCAGCCAAGATATCGGGAGACTAGAGGATGAGCAGTTCTTC.

This chain connects TRBV2 to TRBJ1-1; perhaps TRBD1 as D (5 bases). Trimming stripped 7 bases from V and 5 bases from J, with 14 bases between. Germline V lookup: CDR1 SNHLY, CDR2 FYNNEI. The CDR3 contains 13 residues. This CDR3 reads CASMYLRQTEAFF. CDR3 DNA sequence: TGTGCCAGCATGTACCTCAGACAGACTGAAGCTTTCTTT.

This chain uses TRBV7-2 with TRBJ1-1; D perhaps matches TRBD1 (5 bases). The CDR3 is made up of 14 amino acids. V lost 0 bases, J lost 6 bases, and 11 bases lay in between. Germline CDR1 and CDR2: SGHTA and FQGNSA. The CDR3 sequence: CASSLAGGYAEAFF. The CDR3 DNA sequence: TGTGCCAGCAGCTTAGCGGGGGGATACGCTGAAGCTTTCTTT.

This sequence joins TRBV19 and TRBJ2-6; TRBD1 is a possible D gene (6 bases). Trimming left V 7 bases short and J 0 bases short, with 10 bases between. CDR3 length: 15 amino acids. CDR1 LNHDA and CDR2 SQIVND come from the germline V gene (reference sequence). DNA of the CDR3: TGTGCCAGTAAGACAGGTCCCTCTGGGGCCAACGTCCTGACTTTC. Its protein product is CASKTGPSGANVLTF.

The sample holds a few counts of this clone. The chain employs TRBV30 and TRBJ2-7; D is possibly TRBD2 (6 bases). CDR3 size: 15 residues. Germline V gene lookup returns CDR1 GTSNPN and CDR2 SVGIG (reference sequence). V was pared by 0 bases and J by 3 bases, with 15 bases between. The CDR3 nucleotides read TGTGCCTGGAGTGTAGGTAATAGCGGCAGCTACGAGCAGTACTTC. This translates into CAWSVGNSGSYEQYF.

The chain employs TRBV19 and TRBJ2-7, with TRBD2 matching over 11 bases. The CDR3 consists of 14 residues. Germline V gene lookup returns CDR1 LNHDA and CDR2 SQIVND (reference sequence). V lost 5 bases, J lost 6 bases, and 6 bases stayed unmatched. The CDR3 region is CASSFVAGGSEQYF. The CDR3 nucleotides read TGTGCCAGTAGTTTTGTAGCGGGAGGGTCCGAGCAGTACTTC.

The chain employs TRBV9 and TRBJ1-3; the D is unclear. The germline V gene encodes CDR1 SGDLS and CDR2 YYNGEE. V lost 0 bases and J lost 1, with 5 bases in between. This CDR3 has 14 residues. CDR3 region: CASSVAGSGNTIYF. In nucleotides, the CDR3 is TGTGCCAGCAGCGTAGCGGGTTCTGGAAACACCATATATTTT.

This sequence joins TRBV24-1 and TRBJ2-1; the D is unclear. Germline V gene lookup returns CDR1 KGHDR and CDR2 SFDVKD. V lost 5 bases and J lost 4, with 8 bases in between. The CDR3 is 13 amino acids. DNA for the CDR3: TGTGCCACCAGTGCGCGTCCATACAATGAGCAGTTCTTC. It specifies CATSARPYNEQFF.

On this clone: One junction end disagrees with the germline gene, perhaps due to a read error. This sequence joins TRBV5-1 and TRBJ1-4; 7 bases map to TRBD1. The CDR3 is 15 amino acids. In germline, CDR1 is SGHRS, CDR2 YFSETQ. Written as DNA, the CDR3 is TGCGCCAGCAGACCGACCCTCCGGGACAGCCGAAAAACTGTTTTT. This gives the protein CASRPTLRDSRKTVF.

CDR3 sequence (DNA): TGTGCCAGCAGCTTAAATAGCGGGAGTATTAGCGGGGAGACCCAGTACTTC. Translating gives CASSLNSGSISGETQYF. The V gene is TRBV11-2, the J gene TRBJ2-5; TRBD2 matches at 9 bases. The CDR3 extends over 17 amino acids. Germline V gene lookup returns CDR1 SGHAT and CDR2 FQNNGV. V gave up 2 bases and J gave up 5 bases; unmatched junction bases: 12.

The V call is TRBV7-2, the J call TRBJ1-5, with TRBD1 matching over 8 bases. J lost 0 bases, V lost 4 bases, and 5 bases had no gene match. The CDR3 sequence is 16 residues long. In germline, CDR1 is SGHTA, CDR2 FQGNSA. The CDR3 reads CASSYMTGDSNQPQHF. The CDR3 nucleotides read TGTGCCAGCAGCTATATGACAGGGGATAGCAATCAGCCCCAGCATTTT.

The J gene is TRBJ2-1, the V gene TRBV11-2; TRBD2 matches 7 bases. The CDR3 has 14 amino acids. Germline V CDR1 and CDR2: SGHAT, FQNNGV. The junction had 9 bases not matched to a gene; V was cut back by 5 bases and J by 8 bases. In DNA, the CDR3 is TGTGCCAGCAGCCCGCGGGAGTTCGGGGATGAGCAGTTCTTC. Its translation is CASSPREFGDEQFF.

V usage is TRBV6-5 and J usage is TRBJ2-1; D may be TRBD1 (6 bases). The CDR3 spans 11 residues. CDR1 is MNHEY, CDR2 SVGAGI, per germline. V was shortened by 5 bases and J by 9 bases, with 8 bases between the two germline ends. Here the CDR3 reads CASSTGSEQFF. In nucleotides, the CDR3 is TGTGCCAGCAGTACAGGGAGTGAGCAGTTCTTC.